A single sample gave rise to the 16 T cell receptor beta chains below, sequenced in a study of spatial heterogeneity in lung cancer. TCRdb independently ran MiXCR on the 5' RACE reads; one entry per CDR3 protein. The sample lists around 40,000 distinct CDR3 sequences, 4.5% to 6% seen once, with 11% in the top ten. Regarding time point: sample taken at primary tumor resection. TCRs were sequenced from unsorted whole RNA of tumor, nontumor lung or PBMC. The sequencing here drew on PBMCs, taken at surgery. The origin of the receptors is a male donor with early-stage non-small cell lung cancer.

The gene calls are TRBV11-2 and TRBJ2-7; D unresolved. Germline values: CDR1 SGHAT, CDR2 FQNNGV. CDR3 length: 12 amino acids. Trimming removed 3 bases from V and 2 bases from J, with 5 bases in between. The CDR3 sequence: CASSFDPYEQYF. The CDR3 DNA reads TGTGCCAGCAGCTTTGACCCCTACGAGCAGTACTTC.

This clonotype was picked up many times. This chain joins TRBV5-1 and TRBJ2-5; D is possibly TRBD2 (5 bases). This CDR3 region has 18 residues. V was pared by 0 bases and J by 1 base, with 19 bases between. Germline values: CDR1 SGHRS, CDR2 YFSETQ. CDR3 sequence (DNA): TGCGCCAGCAGCTTGGATAGGAGTCTAGCACAACCCCAAGAGACCCAGTACTTC. Translated, it gives CASSLDRSLAQPQETQYF.

This clonotype was recorded many times. At one end the junction does not follow the germline gene, possibly because of a read error. The CDR3 DNA is TGTGTCAGCAGTTTAGGGGGTAACGCCGGGGAGCTGTTTTTT. Its translation is CVSSLGGNAGELFF. The chain combines TRBV12-3 or TRBV12-4 with TRBJ2-2; a possible D gene is TRBD1 (6 bases). There are 14 residues in the CDR3.

This chain's CDR3 is CASSFGTRAANYGYTF. CDR3 sequence (DNA): TGTGCCAGCAGCTTTGGTACACGTGCTGCTAACTATGGCTACACCTTC. The chain is built from TRBV5-4 and TRBJ1-2; D unresolved. CDR1 SGHNT and CDR2 YYREEE come from the germline V gene (reference sequence). This CDR3 is built from 16 residues. Trimming removed 2 bases from V and 0 bases from J, with 14 bases in between.

CDR3 in amino acids: CASSRDRPKAFF. The CDR3 bases are TGTGCCAGCAGTCGGGACAGGCCGAAGGCTTTCTTT. V is TRBV6-6 and J is TRBJ1-1, with TRBD1 matching 8 bases. The ends lost 5 bases at V and 11 bases at J; junction bases unmatched: 7. CDR1 and CDR2 from the germline V gene are MNHNY and SVGAGI (reference sequence). The CDR3 contains 12 residues.

The table lists this clonotype with a few counts. This chain links TRBV30 with TRBJ2-5; no reliable D call. The germline V and J ends were trimmed by 0 bases and 4 bases, with 24 bases remaining between them. Germline CDR1 and CDR2: GTSNPN and SVGIG (reference sequence). This CDR3 region has 18 residues. CDR3 sequence reads: CAWSVVLYNLPFRETQYF. The CDR3 DNA sequence: TGTGCCTGGAGTGTAGTTCTGTACAACCTACCCTTCAGAGAGACCCAGTACTTC.

This clonotype came up a few times. V is TRBV7-8 and J is TRBJ1-4, with D maybe TRBD1 (5 bases). In germline, CDR1 is SGHVS, CDR2 FQNEAQ. This CDR3 has 15 residues. The germline V and J ends were trimmed by 6 bases and 0 bases, with 11 bases remaining between them. CDR3 sequence: CASSPIRATNEKLFF. The CDR3 coding sequence is TGTGCCAGCAGTCCGATCAGGGCAACTAATGAAAAACTGTTTTTT.

Note on this clonotype: A much larger clone differs by one base, so this may be a read error. The chain joins TRBV7-9 to TRBJ2-5, with a weak D call TRBD1 (6 bases). CDR3 length: 16 amino acids. Germline assignment: CDR1 SEHNR and CDR2 FQNEAQ (reference sequence). CDR3 DNA sequence: TGTTCCAGCAGCTTAAGCGGACAGCAGCCGTCGGAGACCCAGTACTTC. It is translated as CSSSLSGQQPSETQYF. The full variable domain, its missing parts supplied by reference TRBV7-9 and TRBJ2-5, is DTGVSQNPRHKITKRGQNVTFRCDPISEHNRLYWYRQTLGQGPEFLTYFQNEAQLEKSRLLSDRFSAERPKGSFSTLEIQRTEQGDSAMYLCSSSLSGQQPSETQYFGPGTRLLVL.

Ten or more counts support this clonotype. The V and J genes are TRBV6-5 and TRBJ1-2, with D maybe TRBD1 (5 bases). The germline V gene has CDR1 MNHEY and CDR2 SVGAGI. V gave up 4 bases and J gave up 3 bases, with 9 bases separating them. The CDR3 covers 13 residues. CDR3 DNA: TGTGCCAGCAGTTCCAGGGTTTACTATGGCTACACCTTC. Translation: CASSSRVYYGYTF.

The chain has TRBV5-1 and TRBJ2-1, with 8 bases identical to TRBD1. CDR3 length equals 14 residues. Trimming took 0 bases from V and 7 from J; bases not matched to a gene: 3. CDR1 SGHRS and CDR2 YFSETQ come from the germline V gene. CDR3 sequence reads: CASSLEQGGNEQFF. CDR3 coding DNA: TGCGCCAGCAGCTTGGAACAGGGGGGAAATGAGCAGTTCTTC.

The J gene is TRBJ2-1, the V gene TRBV27; no clear D. The CDR3 runs 16 residues. The V end was cut by 3 bases, the J end by 4 bases, with 16 bases between. Germline CDR1 reads MNHEY; CDR2 reads SMNVEV (reference sequence). Written as DNA, the CDR3 is TGTGCCAGCAGTTTCGAGCCAACTTACACGTACAATGAGCAGTTCTTC. The encoded protein is CASSFEPTYTYNEQFF.

This clonotype came up many times. The chain has TRBV21-1 and TRBJ2-7; the table's TRBD1 call for D was not verified on the DNA. TRBV21-1 is shown as a pseudogene. CDR3 size: 15 residues. This CDR3 reads CASSTGIQSSYEQYF. The CDR3 DNA reads as TGTGCCAGCAGCACCGGGATCCAAAGCTCCTACGAGCAGTACTTC.

This clonotype was counted many times. The V call is TRBV2, the J call TRBJ1-1; no firm D call. The germline V gene has CDR1 SNHLY and CDR2 FYNNEI. The CDR3 loop spans 12 amino acids. The V end was cut by 8 bases, the J end by 6 bases, with 13 bases between. The CDR3 DNA is TGTGCCAGCGGACGGGGAACGGCTGAAGCTTTCTTT. Its translation: CASGRGTAEAFF.

A few counts support this clonotype. V and J are TRBV7-2 and TRBJ2-1; 7 bases agree with TRBD1. Germline assignment: CDR1 SGHTA and CDR2 FQGNSA. The J segment lost 2 bases and the V segment lost 6 bases, leaving 7 bases of the junction unmatched. CDR3 size: 15 residues. The CDR3 DNA follows: TGTGCCAGCAGGGAACAGGGGCGAACCTACAATGAGCAGTTCTTC. It yields the protein CASREQGRTYNEQFF.

This chain connects TRBV5-1 to TRBJ2-7; maybe TRBD1 (6 bases). The CDR3 spans 14 residues. Germline V gene data show CDR1 as SGHRS and CDR2 as YFSETQ. Deletions cut 4 bases from V and 8 bases from J, with 19 bases between. CDR3 in DNA: TGCGCCAGCAGCCCCCGCCAGGGGACGGTCAAGCAGTACTTC. Residues: CASSPRQGTVKQYF.

A note on this clonotype: Just one base apart from a much larger clone, this may be a read error. The genes are TRBV5-1 and TRBJ2-3; D is perhaps TRBD1 (5 bases). The CDR3 runs 14 residues. V was clipped by 2 bases and J by 0 bases, with 7 bases between them. Germline assignment: CDR1 SGHRS and CDR2 YFSETQ. CDR3 protein: CASSLQESTDTQYF. The CDR3 region has the DNA TGCGCCAGCAGCTTACAGGAAAGCACAGATACGCAGTATTTT. Variable domain in full (rest from reference TRBV5-1 and TRBJ2-3): KAGVTQTPRYLIKTRGQQVTLSCSPISGHRSVSWYQQTPGQGLQFLFEYFSETQRNKGNFPGRFSGRQFSNSRSEMNVSTLELGDSALYLCASSLQESTDTQYFGPGTRLTVL.